This TCR beta chain was sequenced for a study of blood T cell repertoires in COVID-19 (dated by TCRdb to the early 2020s). Regarding the research as a whole: Samples covering the acute and convalescent phases of COVID-19 were provided by collaborators in the United States, Italy and Spain. Where HLA class I and class II types were available, the types were taken from metadata supplied by the sample provider, not from assay-based typing. Samples came from the ongoing ImmuneRACE study (first 160 participants) plus 1,254 subjects from 6 global collaborators. A freely available public database, intended as a resource for researchers studying the immune response to SARS-CoV-2, is where the repertoires were released. Deeply sampled blood TCRbeta repertoires from subjects exposed to, actively infected with, or recovered from COVID-19 were included in the dataset. The sample metadata nearly always contained a de-identified subject ID, COVID-19 status, age in years and sex. The material from the prospective study consisted of cDNA or gDNA derived from T cells, B-cell-depleted T cells, or PBMCs. What the authors observed across the whole study: The amount of clinical and demographic metadata varied by source and participant and was provided uncurated.

Note on this clone: Its target antigen remains unknown. The record has no base qualities; no much larger clone is one base away.

Enrolling through a virtual design, the prospective study's participants ranged in age from roughly 18 to 100 years and lived across more than 20 United States geographic areas. To assign participants to cohorts, the prospective study relied on clinical history that participants themselves reported in a screening survey and a study questionnaire. ImmuneRACE Cohort 3 recovered participants were defined by two consecutive negative NP/OP PCR tests, healthcare professional clearance, or symptom resolution. Mobile phlebotomists in the prospective study collected whole blood, serum and a nasopharyngeal or oropharyngeal swab from every participant. Over a roughly two-month period, participants in the prospective study had the option of providing additional blood draws and questionnaires. Before DNA extraction, blood samples from the prospective study were shipped at room temperature or frozen. The immunoSEQ Assay, a bias-controlled multiplex PCR, was used to amplify TCRbeta CDR3 regions from genomic DNA. The original pipeline was this. The number of nucleated cells in each sample was estimated by amplification of reference gene primers within the assay. To quantify the absolute abundance of each unique TCRbeta CDR3 rearrangement, sequence reads were collapsed and filtered. For each sample, productive Simpson clonality was calculated by taking the square root of Simpson's diversity index across productive rearrangements. TCRdb holds this immuneACCESS table with in-frame rearrangements only. Some clones are missing; in checked studies, unresolved V genes explain under half, and the rest has no known cause. Clonal size and the V and J genes are those of that table, whereas D and trimming came from the DNA. The sample table contains hundreds of thousands of clones; only one count was recorded for approximately 87% of them. The ten largest clones represent around 10% of the sample.

This sequence was found in a woman in her forties or fifties who had recovered from COVID-19. The sample was PBMCs or T cells enriched from blood (not recorded which).

The DNA sequence reads TGTGCCAGCAGTTACGGGACAGGGGACTACGAGCAGTACTTC. Its protein is CASSYGTGDYEQYF. The V gene is TRBV6-5 and the J gene is TRBJ2-7; the central 10 bases match TRBD1. Trimming removed 2 bases from V and 3 bases from J; the gene matches leave 1 base unexplained. The CDR3 measures 14 amino acids from cysteine to phenylalanine. CDR3 DNA only is kept here, 42 bases in frame from base 1. The germline V gene specifies MNHEY as CDR1 and SVGAGI as CDR2.